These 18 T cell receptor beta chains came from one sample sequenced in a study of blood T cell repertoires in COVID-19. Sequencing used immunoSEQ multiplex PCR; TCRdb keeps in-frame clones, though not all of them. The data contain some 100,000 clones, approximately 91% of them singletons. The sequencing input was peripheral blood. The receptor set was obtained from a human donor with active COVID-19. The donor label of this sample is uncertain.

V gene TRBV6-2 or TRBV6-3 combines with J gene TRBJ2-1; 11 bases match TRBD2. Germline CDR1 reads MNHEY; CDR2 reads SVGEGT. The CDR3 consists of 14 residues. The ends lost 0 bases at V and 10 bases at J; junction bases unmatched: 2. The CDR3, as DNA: TGTGCCAGCAGTTACTCGAGACTAGCGGGGGAGCAGTTCTTC. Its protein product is CASSYSRLAGEQFF.

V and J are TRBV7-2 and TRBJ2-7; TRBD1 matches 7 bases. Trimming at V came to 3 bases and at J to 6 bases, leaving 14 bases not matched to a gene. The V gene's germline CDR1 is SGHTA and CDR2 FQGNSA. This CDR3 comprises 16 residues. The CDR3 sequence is CASSFISRQGHSEQYF. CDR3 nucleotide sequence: TGTGCCAGCAGCTTTATTAGCCGACAGGGTCATAGCGAGCAGTACTTC.

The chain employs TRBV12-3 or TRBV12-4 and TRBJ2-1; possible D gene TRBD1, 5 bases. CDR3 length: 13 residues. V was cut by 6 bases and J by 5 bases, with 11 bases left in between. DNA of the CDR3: TGTGCCAGCAGCAAGAGACAGAACAATGAGCAGTTCTTC. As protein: CASSKRQNNEQFF.

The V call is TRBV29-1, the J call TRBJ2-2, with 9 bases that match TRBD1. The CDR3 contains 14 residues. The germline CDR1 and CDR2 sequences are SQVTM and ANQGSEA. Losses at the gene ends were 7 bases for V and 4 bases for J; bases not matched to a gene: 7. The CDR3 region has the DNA TGCAGCGCTCTGACAGGGGGGGCCACCGGGGAGCTGTTTTTT. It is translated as CSALTGGATGELFF.

The CDR3 region is CASSLGLPGTAYEQYF. CDR3 coding DNA: TGTGCCAGCAGCTTAGGACTTCCGGGGACAGCCTACGAGCAGTACTTC. This chain links TRBV11-2 with TRBJ2-7, with 7 positions matching TRBD1. The V segment lost 1 base and the J segment 2 bases; nucleotides outside the gene matches: 8. Per germline, CDR1 SGHAT and CDR2 FQNNGV. The CDR3 has 16 amino acids.

CDR3 nucleotide sequence: TGTGCCAGCAGTTTAGAGGGCTTGCCCCTCCACTTT. It codes for CASSLEGLPLHF. The rearrangement links TRBV28 to TRBJ1-6; D is unclear. Trimming stripped 2 bases from V and 13 bases from J, with 9 bases between. This CDR3 is 12 amino acids long. CDR1 and CDR2 from the germline V gene are MDHEN and SYDVKM.

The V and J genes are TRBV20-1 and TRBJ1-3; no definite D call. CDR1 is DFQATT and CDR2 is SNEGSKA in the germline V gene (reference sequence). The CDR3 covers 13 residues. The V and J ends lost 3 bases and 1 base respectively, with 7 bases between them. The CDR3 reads CSASRGSGNTIYF. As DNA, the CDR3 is TGCAGTGCTAGTCGGGGATCTGGAAACACCATATATTTT.

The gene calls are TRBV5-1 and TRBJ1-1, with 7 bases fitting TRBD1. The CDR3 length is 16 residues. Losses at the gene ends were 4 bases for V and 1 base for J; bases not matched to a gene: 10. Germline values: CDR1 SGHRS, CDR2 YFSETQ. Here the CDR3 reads CASSPQTGITNTEAFF. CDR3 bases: TGCGCCAGCAGCCCCCAGACAGGGATCACGAACACTGAAGCTTTCTTT.

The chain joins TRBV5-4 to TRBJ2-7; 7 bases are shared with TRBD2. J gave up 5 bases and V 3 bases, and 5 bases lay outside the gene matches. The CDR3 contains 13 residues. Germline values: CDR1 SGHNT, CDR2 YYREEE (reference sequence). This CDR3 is CASSSGLGHEQYF. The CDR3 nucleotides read TGTGCCAGCAGCTCCGGACTAGGCCACGAGCAGTACTTC.

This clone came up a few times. The CDR3 region has the DNA TGTGCCAGCAGCGGAGGGACGGCCTACGAGCAGTACTTC. Translating it yields CASSGGTAYEQYF. V usage is TRBV7-9 and J usage is TRBJ2-7; the D gene is possibly TRBD2 (6 bases). The germline V gene encodes CDR1 SEHNR and CDR2 FQNEAQ (reference sequence). Trimming shortened V by 5 bases and J by 2 bases, and 10 bases separated the two germline ends. This CDR3 comprises 13 residues. Variable domain in full (rest from reference TRBV7-9 and TRBJ2-7): DTGVSQNPRHKITKRGQNVTFRCDPISEHNRLYWYRQTLGQGPEFLTYFQNEAQLEKSRLLSDRFSAERPKGSFSTLEIQRTEQGDSAMYLCASSGGTAYEQYFGPGTRLTVT.

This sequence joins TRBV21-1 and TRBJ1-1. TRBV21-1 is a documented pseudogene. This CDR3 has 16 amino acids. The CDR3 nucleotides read TGTGCCAGCAGCGGCCGGGACTTCCCCATGACCACTGAAGCTTTCTTT. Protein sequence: CASSGRDFPMTTEAFF.

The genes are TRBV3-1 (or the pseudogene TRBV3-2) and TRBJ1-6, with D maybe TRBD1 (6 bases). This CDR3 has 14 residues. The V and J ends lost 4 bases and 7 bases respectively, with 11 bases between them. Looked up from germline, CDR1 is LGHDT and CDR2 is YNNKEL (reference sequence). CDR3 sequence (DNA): TGTGCCAGCAGCCCCCTGAGGGGGAATTCACCCCTCCACTTT. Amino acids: CASSPLRGNSPLHF.

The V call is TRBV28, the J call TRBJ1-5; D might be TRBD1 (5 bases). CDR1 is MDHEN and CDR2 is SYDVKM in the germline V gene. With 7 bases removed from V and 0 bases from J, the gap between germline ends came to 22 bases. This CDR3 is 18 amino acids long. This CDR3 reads CASKIRRGQRNSNQPQHF. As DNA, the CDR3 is TGTGCCAGCAAGATAAGGAGGGGCCAAAGGAATAGCAATCAGCCCCAGCATTTT.

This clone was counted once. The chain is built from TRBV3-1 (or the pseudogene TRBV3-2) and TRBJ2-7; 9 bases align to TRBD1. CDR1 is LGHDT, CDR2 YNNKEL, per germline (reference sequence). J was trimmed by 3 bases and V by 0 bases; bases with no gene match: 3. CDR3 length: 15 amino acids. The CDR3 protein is CASSQETGGSYEQYF. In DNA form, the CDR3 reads TGTGCCAGCAGCCAAGAAACAGGGGGCAGCTACGAGCAGTACTTC.

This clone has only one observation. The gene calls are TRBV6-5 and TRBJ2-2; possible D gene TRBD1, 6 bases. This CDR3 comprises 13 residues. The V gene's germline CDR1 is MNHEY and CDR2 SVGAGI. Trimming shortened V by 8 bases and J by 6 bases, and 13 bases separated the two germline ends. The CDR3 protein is CASGDKVSGELFF. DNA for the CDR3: TGTGCCAGCGGGGACAAAGTGTCCGGGGAGCTGTTTTTT.

CDR3 sequence: CASSNQGQSGNTIYF. CDR3 DNA: TGTGCCAGCAGTAATCAGGGACAATCTGGAAACACCATATATTTT. This chain links TRBV28 with TRBJ1-3; D might be TRBD1 (6 bases). CDR1 and CDR2 (germline): MDHEN, SYDVKM. There are 15 residues in the CDR3. V shed 5 bases and J shed 1 base, with 12 bases lying between them.

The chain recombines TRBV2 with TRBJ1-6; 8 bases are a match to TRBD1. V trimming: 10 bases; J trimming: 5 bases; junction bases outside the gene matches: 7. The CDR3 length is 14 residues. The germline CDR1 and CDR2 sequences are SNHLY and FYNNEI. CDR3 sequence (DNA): TGTGCCACCAGGGGGCGGCCCAATAATTCACCCCTCCACTTT. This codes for CATRGRPNNSPLHF. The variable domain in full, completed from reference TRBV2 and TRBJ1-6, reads EPEVTQTPSHQVTQMGQEVILRCVPISNHLYFYWYRQILGQKVEFLVSFYNNEISEKSEIFDDQFSVERPDGSNFTLKIRSTKLEDSAMYFCATRGRPNNSPLHFGNGTRLTVT.

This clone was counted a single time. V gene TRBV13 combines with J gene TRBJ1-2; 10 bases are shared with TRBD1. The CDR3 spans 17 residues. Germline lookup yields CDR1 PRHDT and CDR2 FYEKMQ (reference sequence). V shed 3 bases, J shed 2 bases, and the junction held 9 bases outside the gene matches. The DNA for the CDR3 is TGTGCCAGCAGCTTCTTATTCCCGGGACAGGGGAACTATGGCTACACCTTC. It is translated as CASSFLFPGQGNYGYTF. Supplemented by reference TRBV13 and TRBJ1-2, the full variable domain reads AAGVIQSPRHLIKEKRETATLKCYPIPRHDTVYWYQQGPGQDPQFLISFYEKMQSDKGSIPDRFSAQQFSDYHSELNMSSLELGDSALYFCASSFLFPGQGNYGYTFGSGTRLTVV.